The 15 T cell receptor beta chains listed next were all sequenced from one sample in a study of T cells in Graves' hyperthyroidism and ophthalmopathy. TCR beta CDR3 sequences were amplified from RNA transcripts. Initially, a first-round RT-PCR of the TCR CDR3 employed the HTBI primer set. TCRdb passed the multiplex PCR reads through MiXCR, listing each CDR3 protein once. The top ten clones hold more than 8.5% of a sample with approximately 740,000 distinct CDR3 sequences, around 15% of them seen once. Sample: blood. These receptors originate from a woman between 18 and 29 years old with Graves' hyperthyroidism.

Ten or more counts support this clonotype. The chain combines TRBV7-2 with TRBJ1-4; D may be TRBD1 (6 bases). Germline V lookup: CDR1 SGHTA, CDR2 FQGNSA. The germline V and J ends were trimmed by 2 bases and 0 bases, with 13 bases remaining between them. The CDR3 is made up of 17 amino acids. As DNA, the CDR3 is TGTGCCAGCAGCTTAATGCCGGGGGCCGCAACTAATGAAAAACTGTTTTTT. This encodes CASSLMPGAATNEKLFF.

This clonotype has a count of ten or more. CDR3 sequence: CASSLGTGVSYEQYF. CDR3 DNA sequence: TGTGCCAGCAGCTTAGGGACAGGGGTCTCCTACGAGCAGTACTTC. The chain couples TRBV7-2 to TRBJ2-7; TRBD1 matches at 9 bases. CDR3 length equals 15 residues. Trimming took 1 base from V and 0 from J; bases not matched to a gene: 1. Germline V gene data show CDR1 as SGHTA and CDR2 as FQGNSA.

This clonotype was detected only a few times. The CDR3: CASGGRIIQETQYF. In DNA, the CDR3 is TGTGCCAGCGGGGGGAGAATAATTCAAGAGACCCAGTACTTC. The chain combines TRBV2 with TRBJ2-5; tentatively, D is TRBD2 (6 bases). Between the trimmed V and J ends, which lost 8 bases and 2 bases, there was a span of 15 bases. The CDR3 spans 14 residues. Germline V CDR1 and CDR2: SNHLY, FYNNEI.

The V and J genes are TRBV6-2 or TRBV6-3 and TRBJ2-7; D is uncertain. V was cut by 6 bases and J by 2 bases, with 14 bases left in between. Looked up from germline, CDR1 is MNHEY and CDR2 is SVGEGT. The CDR3 runs to 14 residues. The CDR3 DNA reads TGTGCCAGCAGCCCGATCGGGCTTACCTACGAGCAGTACTTC. It translates to CASSPIGLTYEQYF.

This clonotype appeared many times. The chain combines TRBV5-6 with TRBJ2-7, with TRBD2 identical over 11 bases. Unmatched junction bases numbered 3, after V lost 5 bases and J lost 2 bases. The CDR3 spans 14 residues. Germline V lookup: CDR1 SGHDT, CDR2 YYEEEE. DNA of the CDR3: TGTGCCAGCAGACTAGCGGGAGCCCCCTACGAGCAGTACTTC. Its translation: CASRLAGAPYEQYF.

In this sample, this clonotype turned up many times. The genes are TRBV30 and TRBJ1-5; 8 positions agree with TRBD1. V was clipped by 6 bases and J by 6 bases; unmatched bases: 7. The CDR3 length is 13 residues. Per germline, CDR1 GTSNPN and CDR2 SVGIG (reference sequence). The CDR3 spells CACDRGGGQPQHF. The CDR3 bases are TGTGCCTGCGACAGGGGTGGCGGTCAGCCCCAGCATTTT.

This clonotype was seen many times. The chain has TRBV2 and TRBJ2-1, with unresolved D. Germline lookup yields CDR1 SNHLY and CDR2 FYNNEI. The CDR3 loop spans 12 amino acids. Trimming removed 5 bases at V and 8 bases at J, with 10 bases between. The CDR3 bases are TGTGCCAGCAGTCGCGACTTGTATGAGCAGTTCTTC. This encodes CASSRDLYEQFF. Variable domain in full (rest from reference TRBV2 and TRBJ2-1): EPEVTQTPSHQVTQMGQEVILRCVPISNHLYFYWYRQILGQKVEFLVSFYNNEISEKSEIFDDQFSVERPDGSNFTLKIRSTKLEDSAMYFCASSRDLYEQFFGPGTRLTVL.

At least ten counts were recorded for this clonotype. The chain combines TRBV30 with TRBJ1-4; D uncertain. CDR1 and CDR2 (germline): GTSNPN, SVGIG (reference sequence). V was trimmed by 2 bases and J by 0 bases, leaving 10 bases between them. The CDR3 runs to 15 residues. CDR3 amino acids: CAWSSRGSTNEKLFF. CDR3 coding DNA: TGTGCCTGGAGTAGCCGAGGGTCAACTAATGAAAAACTGTTTTTT. Together with reference TRBV30 and TRBJ1-4, the CDR3 gives the full variable domain: SQTIHQWPATLVQPVGSPLSLECTVEGTSNPNLYWYRQAAGRGLQLLFYSVGIGQISSEVPQNLSASRPQDRQFILSSKKLLLSDSGFYLCAWSSRGSTNEKLFFGSGTQLSVL.

There are a few counts of this clonotype. V is TRBV10-2 and J is TRBJ2-7; TRBD1 agrees at 8 bases. Germline assignment: CDR1 WSHSY and CDR2 SAAADI. V was pared by 6 bases and J by 3 bases, with 13 bases of the junction left unmatched. This CDR3 contains 16 residues. The CDR3 spells CASRDIGQGGVYEQYF. The CDR3 nucleotides read TGCGCCAGCAGAGACATAGGACAGGGCGGGGTCTACGAGCAGTACTTC.

The sample holds many counts of this clonotype. The chain recombines TRBV7-8 with TRBJ2-1; 10 nucleotides align to TRBD1. This CDR3 contains 21 residues. V trimming: 3 bases; J trimming: 1 base; junction bases outside the gene matches: 18. The germline CDR1 and CDR2 sequences are SGHVS and FQNEAQ. This CDR3 reads CASSFYPLVGTGDLSYNEQFF. CDR3 bases: TGTGCCAGCAGCTTTTATCCCCTAGTCGGGACAGGGGACTTATCCTACAATGAGCAGTTCTTC. Supplemented by reference TRBV7-8 and TRBJ2-1, the full variable domain reads GAGVSQSPRYKVAKRGQDVALRCDPISGHVSLFWYQQALGQGPEFLTYFQNEAQLDKSGLPSDRFFAERPEGSVSTLKIQRTQQEDSAVYLCASSFYPLVGTGDLSYNEQFFGPGTRLTVL.

This clonotype was observed a few times. The rearrangement joins TRBV6-1 to TRBJ1-5, with D possibly TRBD1 on 5 matching bases. Germline V lookup: CDR1 MNHNS, CDR2 SASEGT. V was pared by 5 bases and J by 2 bases, with 16 bases between. This CDR3 region has 16 residues. CDR3 nucleotides: TGTGCCAGCAGTCGCAATGCGGGGGGTGGCAATCAGCCCCAGCATTTT. Encoded protein: CASSRNAGGGNQPQHF.

This chain links TRBV12-3 or TRBV12-4 with TRBJ2-1; 8 bases align to TRBD1. The CDR3 totals 12 residues. After removal of 6 bases from V and 10 bases from J, the junction contained 5 bases not matched to a gene. This CDR3 reads CASSPTGVEQFF. The DNA for the CDR3 is TGTGCCAGCAGCCCGACAGGGGTCGAGCAGTTCTTC.

The chain combines TRBV10-3 with TRBJ2-7; D is unclear. Deletions cut 2 bases from V and 2 bases from J, with 10 bases between. The CDR3 runs to 14 residues. CDR1 is ENHRY and CDR2 is SYGVKD in the germline V gene. The CDR3 bases are TGTGCCATCAGTGAGGGAGTATCTACCTACGAGCAGTACTTC. The encoded protein is CAISEGVSTYEQYF.

This clonotype was picked up a small number of times. V gene TRBV13 combines with J gene TRBJ2-1; 9 bases agree with TRBD2. The germline CDR1 and CDR2 sequences are PRHDT and FYEKMQ (reference sequence). J gave up 8 bases and V 2 bases, and 10 bases lay outside the gene matches. The CDR3 loop spans 16 amino acids. CDR3 residues: CASSLLVKREVDEQFF. The CDR3 DNA reads TGTGCCAGCAGCTTACTGGTCAAGCGGGAGGTCGATGAGCAGTTCTTC.

The chain carries TRBV29-1 and TRBJ2-7, with 11 nucleotides matching TRBD2. The length of the CDR3 is 16 residues. The junction had 7 bases not matched to a gene; V was cut back by 1 base and J by 2 bases. Per the germline V gene, CDR1 is SQVTM and CDR2 is ANQGSEA. This chain's CDR3 is CSVEALGLAETYEQYF. The CDR3 DNA reads as TGCAGCGTTGAAGCCCTGGGACTAGCGGAGACCTACGAGCAGTACTTC.